This T cell receptor beta chain originates from a study of control samples from healthy donors and cancer patients. TCRdb keeps only in-frame clones here, not all; method: immunoSEQ multiplex PCR. This repertoire shows about 140,000 clones, about 89% found once; its top ten account for over 6%. CDR3 length: 11 amino acids. Germline loops: CDR1 GTSNPN, CDR2 SVGIG (reference sequence). The V gene end was trimmed by 7 bases and the J gene end by 4 bases; junction bases not matched to a gene: 3. The origin of this receptor is a man between 18 and 29 years old in good health. Input material: blood. The J gene is TRBJ1-1, the V gene TRBV30, with TRBD1 matching 7 bases. CDR3 coding DNA: TGTGCCTCCCCAGGGGGCACTGAAGCTTTCTTT. Encoded protein: CASPGGTEAFF.